This entry lists 5 T cell receptor beta chains sequenced from one sample in a study of blood T cells in healthy people across ages. Then a second PCR, running roughly 7 to 11 cycles, was carried out with a sample-barcoded 5' primer and a J-beta primer mix. MiXCR, run by TCRdb on the 5' RACE reads, gives a single entry per CDR3 protein. The sample lists around 870,000 distinct CDR3 sequences, about 28% occurring once. The sequencing sample was made of blood. Receptors originate from a woman aged 80 or over in good health.

The V call is TRBV3-1, the J call TRBJ1-1, with 8 bases fitting TRBD1. The V segment lost 1 base and the J segment 3 bases; nucleotides outside the gene matches: 10. CDR3 length equals 17 residues. Germline CDR1 LGHDT, CDR2 YNNKEL (reference sequence). CDR3 amino acids: CASSQGWQGARYTEAFF. CDR3 bases: TGTGCCAGCAGCCAAGGCTGGCAGGGGGCCCGATACACTGAAGCTTTCTTT.

This clonotype came up a few times. The chain recombines TRBV7-9 with TRBJ1-1, with D possibly being TRBD1 (5 bases). The CDR3 runs to 14 residues. CDR1 is SEHNR, CDR2 FQNEAQ, per germline (reference sequence). V was clipped by 5 bases and J by 0 bases, with 10 bases between them. This CDR3 reads CASSPGPMNTEAFF. Here the CDR3 DNA reads TGTGCCAGCAGCCCGGGACCGATGAACACTGAAGCTTTCTTT. Looking up the rest from reference TRBV7-9 and TRBJ1-1 gives the full variable domain: DTGVSQNPRHKITKRGQNVTFRCDPISEHNRLYWYRQTLGQGPEFLTYFQNEAQLEKSRLLSDRFSAERPKGSFSTLEIQRTEQGDSAMYLCASSPGPMNTEAFFGQGTRLTVV.

The table lists this clonotype with a count of one. This could be a read error, since a much larger clone is one nucleotide away. This rearrangement joins TRBV5-5 to TRBJ2-1; D is possibly TRBD1 (6 bases). The end of the DNA is better explained by TRBJ2-7, so the J call may be wrong. This CDR3 region has 14 residues. Germline V gene data show CDR1 as SGHKS and CDR2 as YYEKEE (reference sequence). CDR3 nucleotide sequence: TGTGCCAGCAGCTTGATATCGGCAGGGGCCGAGCAGTACTTC. The encoded protein is CASSLISAGAEQYF.

This clonotype appeared many times. The rearrangement links TRBV29-1 to TRBJ1-2; 10 nucleotides align to TRBD1. V shed 7 bases, J shed 2 bases, and the junction held 7 bases outside the gene matches. Germline-derived CDR1 and CDR2 are SQVTM and ANQGSEA. The CDR3 covers 14 residues. The CDR3: CSARDRGSNYGYTF. The CDR3 region has the DNA TGCAGCGCGCGGGACAGGGGTTCCAACTATGGCTACACCTTC.

The table lists this clonotype with a few counts. Here the CDR3 DNA reads TGTGCCAGCTGGCCGGGACATACACGAGGAGCTTTCTTT. This sequence encodes CASWPGHTRGAFF. The V and J genes are TRBV6-2 or TRBV6-3 and TRBJ1-1, with TRBD1 as a possible D gene (6 bases). With 8 bases removed from V and 10 bases from J, the gap between germline ends came to 20 bases. From germline, CDR1 is MNHEY and CDR2 SVGEGT. This CDR3 is 13 amino acids long.